This T cell receptor beta chain emerged from a study of neoadjuvant anti-PD-1 for oral cavity cancer. About the study: Non-progressing patients received a fourth nivolumab dose near day 43, then surgery on days 50-56. Whole-study findings and limits: Pretreatment Treg/Th17 ratio correlated inversely with post-treatment tumor clonality.

These newly diagnosed stage II-IVA oral cavity squamous cell carcinoma patients had no prior systemic or radiation treatment. Regarding this clone: Its antigen is unknown.

The germline V gene encodes CDR1 SGHTA and CDR2 FQGTGA. The CDR3 extends over 14 amino acids. V was cut by 1 base and J by 1 base, with 7 bases left in between. PBMC libraries mostly used around 460 ng of input genomic DNA, with six replicates per sample. Sequencing used immunoSEQ multiplex PCR; TCRdb keeps in-frame clones, though not all of them. The repertoire holds 55,000 to 75,000 clones, with 70% to 85% as singletons. Sequencing used PBMCs, obtained before nivolumab (anti-PD-1) treatment. V gene TRBV7-3 combines with J gene TRBJ1-1; D is undetermined. This TCR was sampled from a person aged 35 to 85 with oral cavity squamous cell carcinoma. The CDR3 sequence is CASSLKGGNTEAFF. The CDR3 DNA reads TGTGCCAGCAGCTTAAAGGGCGGGAACACTGAAGCTTTCTTT.